The 22 T cell receptor beta chains presented below share a single source sample, sequenced in a study of shared clonotypes between healthy human individuals. Sequencing was performed with immunoSEQ multiplex PCR; in TCRdb, only in-frame clones are kept and a portion is missing. The table records 2 million to 2.5 million clones, 85% to 95% of them present only once. The sample comprised naive CD4+ T cells from PBMCs. Subset reported: CD45RA+ positively selected. Source of these receptors: a man aged 18 to 29 in good health. Some clones in this sample may be carry-over from other donors' samples.

This chain links TRBV29-1 with TRBJ2-1, with 14 positions matching TRBD2. With V trimmed by 7 bases and J by 1 base, 3 bases remained unmatched. CDR1 is SQVTM and CDR2 is ANQGSEA in the germline V gene. The CDR3 loop spans 15 amino acids. The CDR3: CSAWTSGRSYNEQFF. The DNA of the CDR3 is TGCAGCGCATGGACTAGCGGGAGGTCCTACAATGAGCAGTTCTTC.

This chain joins TRBV14 and TRBJ1-1; a possible D gene is TRBD1 (6 bases). The CDR3 extends over 12 amino acids. Germline V CDR1 and CDR2: SGHDN, FVKESK. V lost 4 bases and J lost 7, with 10 bases in between. Here the CDR3 DNA reads TGTGCCAGCAGCCCTCAGGGGTATGAAGCTTTCTTT. Amino acids: CASSPQGYEAFF.

The rearrangement links TRBV7-3 to TRBJ1-4; 7 bases line up with TRBD1. With V trimmed by 5 bases and J by 8 bases, 11 bases remained unmatched. The CDR3 is 15 residues long. The germline CDR1 and CDR2 sequences are SGHTA and FQGTGA. The CDR3 DNA sequence: TGTGCCAGCAGCGCCACAGGGGATCAAGGGGAAAAACTGTTTTTT. Translating it yields CASSATGDQGEKLFF.

This clone was detected once. The rearrangement links TRBV12-5 to TRBJ1-4, with D tentatively TRBD1 (5 bases). Between the trimmed V and J ends, which lost 5 bases and 5 bases, there was a span of 12 bases. The CDR3 length is 14 residues. Per germline, CDR1 LGHNT and CDR2 FRNRAP. CDR3 sequence (DNA): TGTGCTAGTGGTCCGGGACGGAGGAATGAAAAACTGTTTTTT. Its protein is CASGPGRRNEKLFF.

The DNA of the CDR3 is TGTGCCAGTAGTATAGCCGGGACAGGGGTATACGGCTACACCTTC. This sequence encodes CASSIAGTGVYGYTF. This rearrangement joins TRBV19 to TRBJ1-2; 10 positions agree with TRBD1. Trimming took 1 base from V and 8 from J; bases not matched to a gene: 7. CDR3 length: 15 amino acids. Germline V CDR1 and CDR2: LNHDA, SQIVND (reference sequence).

The V and J genes are TRBV7-3 and TRBJ1-5; D is possibly TRBD1 (6 bases). The germline gives CDR1 SGHTA, CDR2 FQGTGA. CDR3 length: 13 amino acids. Trimming took off 6 bases at V and 6 bases at J, with 12 bases between the two ends. CDR3: CASSKEGGQPQHF. For the CDR3, the DNA is TGTGCCAGCAGTAAAGAAGGGGGTCAGCCCCAGCATTTT.

This sequence joins TRBV9 and TRBJ2-1; D is uncertain. V dropped 0 bases and J dropped 1 base, with 8 bases sitting between them. The CDR3 is 15 amino acids. The germline V gene has CDR1 SGDLS and CDR2 YYNGEE. CDR3 protein: CASSVDPRSYNEQFF. The CDR3, as DNA: TGTGCCAGCAGCGTAGACCCCCGTTCCTACAATGAGCAGTTCTTC.

The chain carries TRBV27 and TRBJ2-3, with unresolved D. Trimming took 5 bases from V and 0 from J, leaving 15 bases between them. The germline V gene has CDR1 MNHEY and CDR2 SMNVEV (reference sequence). This CDR3 is 16 amino acids long. As DNA, the CDR3 is TGTGCCAGCAGTGGTAGGATCTCATGGAGCACAGATACGCAGTATTTT. Amino acids: CASSGRISWSTDTQYF.

The genes are TRBV7-8 and TRBJ2-7; D not resolved. The germline V gene has CDR1 SGHVS and CDR2 FQNEAQ. This CDR3 has 16 residues. The V end was cut by 2 bases, the J end by 7 bases, with 21 bases between. The DNA of the CDR3 is TGTGCCAGCAGCTTAAGTTACAGCCTTGCCCCTAGAGAGCAGTACTTC. It encodes CASSLSYSLAPREQYF.

Worth noting for this clone: The same CDR3 can be traced to other DNA sequences in this sample. The chain has TRBV6-5 and TRBJ1-3; 7 bases align to TRBD1. Germline V CDR1 and CDR2: MNHEY, SVGAGI. This CDR3 spans 13 amino acids. V was clipped by 6 bases and J by 4 bases; unmatched bases: 3. CDR3 residues: CASRTGVGNTIYF. The DNA for the CDR3 is TGTGCCAGCAGAACAGGGGTCGGAAACACCATATATTTT.

The chain has TRBV28 and TRBJ2-5; D gene ambiguous. Germline lookup yields CDR1 MDHEN and CDR2 SYDVKM. Trimming left V 2 bases short and J 0 bases short, with 13 bases between. The CDR3 runs to 16 residues. CDR3 sequence: CASSLGVGLHQETQYF. The CDR3 bases are TGTGCCAGCAGTTTAGGGGTCGGCCTCCACCAAGAGACCCAGTACTTC.

This clone turned up a few times. The same CDR3 also results from other DNA sequences found in this sample. This chain links TRBV28 with TRBJ2-7; D gene unclear. This CDR3 spans 10 amino acids. The V gene's germline CDR1 is MDHEN and CDR2 SYDVKM. Trimming removed 5 bases at V and 4 bases at J, with 3 bases between. CDR3: CASSRYEQYF. The CDR3 DNA follows: TGTGCCAGCAGTCGTTACGAGCAGTACTTC.

V and J are TRBV7-3 and TRBJ2-1, with no clear D. The CDR3 covers 14 residues. V lost 2 bases to trimming and J lost 2 bases, with 7 bases between them. CDR1 is SGHTA, CDR2 FQGTGA, per germline. The CDR3, as DNA: TGTGCCAGCAGCTTAGACGGAGCCTACAATGAGCAGTTCTTC. It encodes CASSLDGAYNEQFF.

The rearrangement uses TRBV25-1 and TRBJ2-7; 8 bases agree with TRBD1. Germline lookup yields CDR1 MGHDK and CDR2 SYGVNS. The ends lost 4 bases at V and 4 bases at J; junction bases unmatched: 12. CDR3 size: 16 residues. The CDR3 nucleotides read TGTGCCAGCAGTGGGACTGGGACAGGCCGACCGTACGAGCAGTACTTC. It yields the protein CASSGTGTGRPYEQYF.

CDR3 nucleotide sequence: TGTGCCAGCAGCCCCGACCGTCGGGAGCAGTACTTC. This translates into CASSPDRREQYF. This sequence joins TRBV7-2 and TRBJ2-7; no clear D gene. CDR1 SGHTA and CDR2 FQGNSA come from the germline V gene. Trimming shortened V by 5 bases and J by 7 bases, and 12 bases separated the two germline ends. The CDR3 spans 12 residues.

This sequence joins TRBV7-9 and TRBJ1-4; D is perhaps TRBD1 (6 bases). The CDR3 is 15 amino acids. CDR1 and CDR2 from the germline V gene are SEHNR and FQNEAQ (reference sequence). The V end lost 5 bases, the J end lost 5 bases, and 15 bases lay between the germline ends. This CDR3 reads CASSPRGWPNEKLFF. CDR3 bases: TGTGCCAGCAGCCCTAGGGGGTGGCCAAATGAAAAACTGTTTTTT.

This chain links TRBV2 with TRBJ2-7; D is undetermined. Between the trimmed V and J ends, which lost 6 bases and 0 bases, there was a span of 9 bases. The CDR3 is 13 amino acids. Germline V gives CDR1 SNHLY, CDR2 FYNNEI. CDR3 sequence: CASSVGFSYEQYF. The CDR3, as DNA: TGTGCCAGCAGCGTAGGGTTCTCCTACGAGCAGTACTTC.

In its sample, this clone was seen once. The chain employs TRBV5-6 and TRBJ2-3, with 10 bases matching TRBD2. Per the germline V gene, CDR1 is SGHDT and CDR2 is YYEEEE. After removal of 0 bases from V and 5 bases from J, the junction contained 6 bases not matched to a gene. The CDR3 is made up of 16 amino acids. In DNA, the CDR3 is TGTGCCAGCAGCTTGGTACTAGCGGGGTCGAAAGATACGCAGTATTTT. Protein sequence: CASSLVLAGSKDTQYF.

The CDR3 loop is CASSRLSGANVLTF. CDR3 sequence (DNA): TGTGCCAGCAGCCGACTGTCCGGGGCCAACGTCCTGACTTTC. The chain couples TRBV5-8 to TRBJ2-6; D is ambiguous. The CDR3 has 14 residues. Germline lookup yields CDR1 SGHTS and CDR2 YDEGEE. V shed 4 bases and J shed 4 bases, with 9 bases lying between them.

The gene calls are TRBV2 and TRBJ2-6; D is unclear. Trimming stripped 7 bases from V and 0 bases from J, with 10 bases between. Germline loops: CDR1 SNHLY, CDR2 FYNNEI. The CDR3 spans 15 residues. The CDR3 is CASTLGRSGANVLTF. CDR3 nucleotides: TGTGCCAGCACCCTCGGGCGCTCTGGGGCCAACGTCCTGACTTTC.

A word on this clone: The identical CDR3 is also encoded by other nucleotide sequences in the sample. The chain couples TRBV5-5 to TRBJ1-2; D is undetermined. The CDR3 totals 13 residues. V lost 1 base and J lost 2, with 6 bases in between. The germline CDR1 and CDR2 sequences are SGHKS and YYEKEE (reference sequence). The CDR3: CASSLTANYGYTF. CDR3 nucleotides: TGTGCCAGCAGCTTGACAGCGAACTATGGCTACACCTTC.

The rearrangement joins TRBV19 to TRBJ2-5, with 11 bases lining up with TRBD2. Germline V gives CDR1 LNHDA, CDR2 SQIVND (reference sequence). V was pared by 3 bases and J by 7 bases, with 13 bases of the junction left unmatched. The CDR3 is 17 residues long. The CDR3 is CASSIYHDPTSGGTQYF. The CDR3 region has the DNA TGTGCCAGTAGTATTTACCACGATCCTACTAGCGGGGGGACCCAGTACTTC. The variable domain in full, with the rest retrieved from reference TRBV19 and TRBJ2-5, is DGGITQSPKYLFRKEGQNVTLSCEQNLNHDAMYWYRQDPGQGLRLIYYSQIVNDFQKGDIAEGYSVSREKKESFPLTVTSAQKNPTAFYLCASSIYHDPTSGGTQYFGPGTRLLVL.